This T cell receptor beta chain was observed in a study of blood T cell repertoires in COVID-19. Study in general: Specimens from acute and convalescent COVID-19 originated in the United States, Italy and Spain. The analysed material was cDNA or gDNA that came from T cells, B-cell-depleted T cells, or PBMCs.

As handled by the study authors: Amplification of reference gene primers was used by the study to estimate nucleated cell counts. Here immunoSEQ multiplex PCR was the method, and the copy in TCRdb shows in-frame clones only, minus some. That table supplies the V and J calls and clone size; D and trimming were determined from the DNA. Of 200,000 or so clones detected, 80% to 85% appear once; the ten largest clones hold roughly a tenth. Seattle patient enrollment occurred during active infection, with longitudinal follow-up thereafter. Germline CDR1 is SEHNR and CDR2 is FQNEAQ (reference sequence). The ends were cut back, 1 base at V and 4 bases at J, with 10 bases in the middle. The CDR3 has 14 residues.

The sample comprised peripheral blood. The genes are TRBV7-9 and TRBJ1-2; perhaps TRBD1 as D (5 bases). The origin of this receptor is a woman aged 80 or over with COVID-19, enrolled during active disease. The CDR3 DNA sequence: TGTGCCAGCAGCTTAGGGGGGGAGCCCTATGGCTACACCTTC. This translates into CASSLGGEPYGYTF.